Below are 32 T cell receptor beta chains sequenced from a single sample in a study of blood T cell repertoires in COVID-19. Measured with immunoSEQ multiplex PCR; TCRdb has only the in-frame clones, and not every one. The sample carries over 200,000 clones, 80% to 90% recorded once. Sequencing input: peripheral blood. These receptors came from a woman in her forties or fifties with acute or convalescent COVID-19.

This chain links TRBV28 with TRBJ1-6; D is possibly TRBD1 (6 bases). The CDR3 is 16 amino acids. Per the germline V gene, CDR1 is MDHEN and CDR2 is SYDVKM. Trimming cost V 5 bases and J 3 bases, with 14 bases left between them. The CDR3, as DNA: TGTGCCAGCAGTCCAGGGACATTTATCTATAATTCACCCCTCCACTTT. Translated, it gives CASSPGTFIYNSPLHF.

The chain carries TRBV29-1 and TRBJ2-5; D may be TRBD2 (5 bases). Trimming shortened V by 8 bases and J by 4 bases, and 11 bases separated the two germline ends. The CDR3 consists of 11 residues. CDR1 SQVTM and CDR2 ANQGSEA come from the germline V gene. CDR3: CSNSRGETQYF. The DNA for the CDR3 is TGCAGCAATAGCCGGGGAGAGACCCAGTACTTC.

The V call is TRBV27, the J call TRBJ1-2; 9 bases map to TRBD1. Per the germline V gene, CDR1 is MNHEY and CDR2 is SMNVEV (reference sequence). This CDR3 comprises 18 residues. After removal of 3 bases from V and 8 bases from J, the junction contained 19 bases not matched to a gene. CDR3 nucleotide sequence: TGTGCCAGCAGTTTCGATCGTGGTATTACAGGGGGCATGGGGGGCTACACCTTC. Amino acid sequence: CASSFDRGITGGMGGYTF.

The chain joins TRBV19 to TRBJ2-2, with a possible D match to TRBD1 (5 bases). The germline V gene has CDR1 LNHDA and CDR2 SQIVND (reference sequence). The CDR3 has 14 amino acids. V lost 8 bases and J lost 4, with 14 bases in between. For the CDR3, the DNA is TGTGCCAGTGGTAAACAGGTTACCACCGGGGAGCTGTTTTTT. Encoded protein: CASGKQVTTGELFF.

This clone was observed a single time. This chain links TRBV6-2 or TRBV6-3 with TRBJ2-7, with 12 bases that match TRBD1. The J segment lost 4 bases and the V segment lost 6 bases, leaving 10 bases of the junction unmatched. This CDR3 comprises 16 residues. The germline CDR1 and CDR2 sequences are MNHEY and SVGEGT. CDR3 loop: CASSIPGQGASYEQYF. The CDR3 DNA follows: TGTGCCAGCAGCATACCGGGACAGGGGGCATCTTACGAGCAGTACTTC.

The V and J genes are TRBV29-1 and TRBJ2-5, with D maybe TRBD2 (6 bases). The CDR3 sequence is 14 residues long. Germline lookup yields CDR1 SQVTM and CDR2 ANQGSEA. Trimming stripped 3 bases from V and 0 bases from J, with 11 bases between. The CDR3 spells CSVEGLMYQETQYF. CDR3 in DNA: TGCAGCGTTGAGGGACTGATGTACCAAGAGACCCAGTACTTC.

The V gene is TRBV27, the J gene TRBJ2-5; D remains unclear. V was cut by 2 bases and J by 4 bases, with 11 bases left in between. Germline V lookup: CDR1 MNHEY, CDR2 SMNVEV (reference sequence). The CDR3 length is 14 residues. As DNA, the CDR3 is TGTGCCAGCAGTTTACGCGGTCGGCGAGAGACCCAGTACTTC. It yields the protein CASSLRGRRETQYF.

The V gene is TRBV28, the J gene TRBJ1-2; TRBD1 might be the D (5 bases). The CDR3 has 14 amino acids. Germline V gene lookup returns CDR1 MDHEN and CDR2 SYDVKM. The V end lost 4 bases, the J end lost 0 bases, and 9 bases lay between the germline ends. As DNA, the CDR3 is TGTGCCAGCAGTTGGGGGGAGCCTAACTATGGCTACACCTTC. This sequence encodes CASSWGEPNYGYTF.

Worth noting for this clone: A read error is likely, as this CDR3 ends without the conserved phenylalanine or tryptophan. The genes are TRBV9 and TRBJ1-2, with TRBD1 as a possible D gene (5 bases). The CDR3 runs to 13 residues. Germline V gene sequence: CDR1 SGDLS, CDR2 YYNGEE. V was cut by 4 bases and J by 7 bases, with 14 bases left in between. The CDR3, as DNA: TGTGCCAGCAGCTACGGGGGGTGGGCTGGCTACACCCTC. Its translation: CASSYGGWAGYTL.

CDR3 loop: CASSGSSGAAYEQYF. DNA for the CDR3: TGTGCCAGCAGCGGATCTAGCGGGGCTGCCTACGAGCAGTACTTC. The V gene is TRBV9, the J gene TRBJ2-7; TRBD2 agrees at 9 bases. With 3 bases clipped from V and 2 bases from J, the junction kept 6 bases outside the gene matches. Germline assignment: CDR1 SGDLS and CDR2 YYNGEE. The CDR3 spans 15 residues.

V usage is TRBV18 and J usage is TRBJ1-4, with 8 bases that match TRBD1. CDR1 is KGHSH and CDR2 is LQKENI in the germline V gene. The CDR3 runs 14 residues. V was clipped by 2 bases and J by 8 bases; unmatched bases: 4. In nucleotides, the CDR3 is TGTGCCAGCTCACCAGGACAGGGCATGGAAAAACTGTTTTTT. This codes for CASSPGQGMEKLFF.

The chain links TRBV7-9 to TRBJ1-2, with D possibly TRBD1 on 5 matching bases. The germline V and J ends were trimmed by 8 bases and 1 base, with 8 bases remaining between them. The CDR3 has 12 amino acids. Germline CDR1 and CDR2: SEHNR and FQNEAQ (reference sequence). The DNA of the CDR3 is TGTGCCAGCGCTCAGGGTAACTATGGCTACACCTTC. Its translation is CASAQGNYGYTF.

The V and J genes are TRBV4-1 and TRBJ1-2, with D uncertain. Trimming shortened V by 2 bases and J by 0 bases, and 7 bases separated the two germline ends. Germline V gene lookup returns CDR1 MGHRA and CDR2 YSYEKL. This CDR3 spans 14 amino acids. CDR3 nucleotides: TGCGCCAGCAGCCAAACACAGCCTAACTATGGCTACACCTTC. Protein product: CASSQTQPNYGYTF.

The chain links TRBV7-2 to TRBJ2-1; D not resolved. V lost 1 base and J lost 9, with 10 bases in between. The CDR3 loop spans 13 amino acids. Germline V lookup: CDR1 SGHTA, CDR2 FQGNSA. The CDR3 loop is CASSLEPSSEQFF. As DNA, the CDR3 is TGTGCCAGCAGCTTAGAGCCTTCAAGTGAGCAGTTCTTC.

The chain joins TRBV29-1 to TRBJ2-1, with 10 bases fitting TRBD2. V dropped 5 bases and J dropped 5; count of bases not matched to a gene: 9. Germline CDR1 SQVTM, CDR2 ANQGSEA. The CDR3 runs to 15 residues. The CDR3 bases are TGCAGCGTTACCCAAGCGGGAGGGTTCGACAATGAGCAGTTCTTC. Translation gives CSVTQAGGFDNEQFF.

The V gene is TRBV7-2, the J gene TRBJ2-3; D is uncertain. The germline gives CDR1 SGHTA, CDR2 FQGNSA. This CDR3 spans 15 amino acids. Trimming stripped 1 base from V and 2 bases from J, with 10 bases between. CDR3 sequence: CASSLDRSLTDTQYF. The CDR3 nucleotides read TGTGCCAGCAGCTTAGACCGGAGTCTCACAGATACGCAGTATTTT.

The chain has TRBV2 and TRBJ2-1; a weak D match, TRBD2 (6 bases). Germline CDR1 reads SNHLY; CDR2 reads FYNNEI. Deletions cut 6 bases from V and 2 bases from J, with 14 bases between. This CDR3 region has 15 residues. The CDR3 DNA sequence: TGTGCCAGCAGCCCCGGCGGCGGGGCCTACAATGAGCAGTTCTTC. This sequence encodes CASSPGGGAYNEQFF.

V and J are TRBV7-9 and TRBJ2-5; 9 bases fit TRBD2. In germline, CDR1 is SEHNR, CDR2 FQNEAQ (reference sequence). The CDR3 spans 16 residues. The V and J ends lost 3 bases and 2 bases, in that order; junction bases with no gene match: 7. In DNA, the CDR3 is TGTGCCAGCAGCTTGCTAGCGGGGTTCTTACAAGAGACCCAGTACTTC. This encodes CASSLLAGFLQETQYF.

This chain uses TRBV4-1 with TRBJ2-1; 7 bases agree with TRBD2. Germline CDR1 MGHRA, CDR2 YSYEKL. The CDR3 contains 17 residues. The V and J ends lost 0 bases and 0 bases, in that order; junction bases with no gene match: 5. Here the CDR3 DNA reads TGCGCCAGCAGCCAAGACTGGCGGGAGAGCTCCTACAATGAGCAGTTCTTC. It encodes CASSQDWRESSYNEQFF.

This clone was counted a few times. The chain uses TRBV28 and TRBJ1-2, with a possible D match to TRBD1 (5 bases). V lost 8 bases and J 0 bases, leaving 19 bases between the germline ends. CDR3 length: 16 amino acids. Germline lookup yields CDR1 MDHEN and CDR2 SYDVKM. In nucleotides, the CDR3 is TGTGCCAGCCTCGCCCCCGTGACAGCCTCTAACTATGGCTACACCTTC. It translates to CASLAPVTASNYGYTF.

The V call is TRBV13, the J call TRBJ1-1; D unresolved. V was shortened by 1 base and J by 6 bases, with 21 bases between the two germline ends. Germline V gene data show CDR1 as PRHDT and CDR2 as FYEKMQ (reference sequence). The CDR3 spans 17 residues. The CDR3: CASSLDFLAASRAEAFF. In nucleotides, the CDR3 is TGTGCCAGCAGCTTAGATTTTTTGGCAGCCTCGCGGGCTGAAGCTTTCTTT.

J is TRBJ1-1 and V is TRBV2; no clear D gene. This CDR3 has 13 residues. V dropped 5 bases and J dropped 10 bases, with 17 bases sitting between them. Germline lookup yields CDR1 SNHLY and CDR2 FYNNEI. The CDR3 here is CASSPIIYESAFF. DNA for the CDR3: TGTGCCAGCAGTCCCATCATCTACGAGTCAGCTTTCTTT.

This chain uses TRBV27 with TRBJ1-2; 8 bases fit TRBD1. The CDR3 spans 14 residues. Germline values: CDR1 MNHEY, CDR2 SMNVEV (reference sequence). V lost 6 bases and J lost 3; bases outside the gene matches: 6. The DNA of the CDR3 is TGTGCCAGCAGCGGGACAGGCTCCGACTATGGCTACACCTTC. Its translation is CASSGTGSDYGYTF.

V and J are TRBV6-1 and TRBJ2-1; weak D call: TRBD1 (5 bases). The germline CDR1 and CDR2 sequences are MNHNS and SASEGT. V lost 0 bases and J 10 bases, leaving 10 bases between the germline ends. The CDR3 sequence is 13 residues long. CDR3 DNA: TGTGCCAGCAGTGAAGCCGGGCCAGGGGAGCAGTTCTTC. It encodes CASSEAGPGEQFF.

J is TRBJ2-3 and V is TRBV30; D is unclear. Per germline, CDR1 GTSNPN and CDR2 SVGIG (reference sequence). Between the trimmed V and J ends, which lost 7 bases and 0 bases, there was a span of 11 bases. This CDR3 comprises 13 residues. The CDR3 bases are TGTGCCTCCACCCAAACTAGCACAGATACGCAGTATTTT. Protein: CASTQTSTDTQYF.

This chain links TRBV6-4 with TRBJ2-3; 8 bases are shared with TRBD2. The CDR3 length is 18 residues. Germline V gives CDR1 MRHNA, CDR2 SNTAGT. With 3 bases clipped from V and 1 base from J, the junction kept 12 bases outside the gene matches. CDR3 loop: CASSESPFREGGTDTQYF. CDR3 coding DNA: TGTGCCAGCAGTGAATCTCCCTTTCGGGAGGGGGGCACAGATACGCAGTATTTT.

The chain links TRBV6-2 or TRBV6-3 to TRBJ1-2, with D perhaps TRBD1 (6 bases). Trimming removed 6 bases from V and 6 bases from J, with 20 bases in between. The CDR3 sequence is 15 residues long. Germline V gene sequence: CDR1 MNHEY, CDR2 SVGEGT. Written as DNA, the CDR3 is TGTGCCAGCAGCCGCCGGGACACTCGGGTAAATGGCTACACCTTC. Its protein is CASSRRDTRVNGYTF.

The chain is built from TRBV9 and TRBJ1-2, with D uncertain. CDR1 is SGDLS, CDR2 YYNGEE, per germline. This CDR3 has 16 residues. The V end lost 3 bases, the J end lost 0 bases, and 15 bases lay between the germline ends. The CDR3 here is CASSAGPIRANYGYTF. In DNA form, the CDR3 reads TGTGCCAGCAGCGCAGGTCCTATAAGAGCTAACTATGGCTACACCTTC.

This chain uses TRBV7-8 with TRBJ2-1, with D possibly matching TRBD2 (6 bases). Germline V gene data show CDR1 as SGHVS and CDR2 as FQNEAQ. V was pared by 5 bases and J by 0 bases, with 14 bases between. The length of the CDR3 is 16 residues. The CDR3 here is CASSPRRRGSYNEQFF. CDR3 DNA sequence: TGTGCCAGCAGCCCTCGGAGGCGGGGCTCCTACAATGAGCAGTTCTTC. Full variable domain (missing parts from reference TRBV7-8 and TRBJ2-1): GAGVSQSPRYKVAKRGQDVALRCDPISGHVSLFWYQQALGQGPEFLTYFQNEAQLDKSGLPSDRFFAERPEGSVSTLKIQRTQQEDSAVYLCASSPRRRGSYNEQFFGPGTRLTVL.

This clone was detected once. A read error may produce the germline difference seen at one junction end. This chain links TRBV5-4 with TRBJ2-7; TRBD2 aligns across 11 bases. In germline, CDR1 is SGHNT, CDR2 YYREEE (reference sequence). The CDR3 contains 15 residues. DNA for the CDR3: TGTGCCAGCAGCCCGGGGACTAGCGGTTCCTACGTGCAGTACTTC. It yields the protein CASSPGTSGSYVQYF.

The CDR3 nucleotides are TGCGCCAGCAGCTTGGGGCAGGGGTGGGAGACCCAGTACTTC. Amino acids: CASSLGQGWETQYF. The chain combines TRBV5-1 with TRBJ2-5, with D perhaps matching TRBD1 (6 bases). Germline loops: CDR1 SGHRS, CDR2 YFSETQ. The CDR3 spans 14 residues. The V and J ends lost 0 bases and 5 bases respectively, with 11 bases between them.

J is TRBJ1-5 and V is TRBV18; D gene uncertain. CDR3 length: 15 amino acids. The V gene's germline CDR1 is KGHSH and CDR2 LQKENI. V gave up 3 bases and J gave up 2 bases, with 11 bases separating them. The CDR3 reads CASSPYVAGNQPQHF. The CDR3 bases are TGTGCCAGCTCACCCTACGTCGCCGGCAATCAGCCCCAGCATTTT. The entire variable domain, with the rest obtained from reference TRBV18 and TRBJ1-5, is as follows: NAGVMQNPRHLVRRRGQEARLRCSPMKGHSHVYWYRQLPEEGLKFMVYLQKENIIDESGMPKERFSAEFPKEGPSILRIQQVVRGDSAAYFCASSPYVAGNQPQHFGDGTRLSIL.